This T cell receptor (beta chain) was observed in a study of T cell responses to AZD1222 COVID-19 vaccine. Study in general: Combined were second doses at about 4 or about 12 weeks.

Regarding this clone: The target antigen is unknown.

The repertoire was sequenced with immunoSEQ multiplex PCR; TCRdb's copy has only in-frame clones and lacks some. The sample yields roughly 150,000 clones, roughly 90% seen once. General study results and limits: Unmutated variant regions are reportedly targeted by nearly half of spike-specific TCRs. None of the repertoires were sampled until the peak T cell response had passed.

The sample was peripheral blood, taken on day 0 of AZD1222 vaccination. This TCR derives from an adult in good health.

CDR3 DNA sequence: TGCGCCAGCAGCTTGGGGGGACAGACAGATACGCAGTATTTT. Translating it yields CASSLGGQTDTQYF. The rearrangement links TRBV5-1 to TRBJ2-3, with TRBD1 matching over 7 bases. Germline V gene lookup returns CDR1 SGHRS and CDR2 YFSETQ. After removal of 0 bases from V and 3 bases from J, the junction contained 1 base not matched to a gene. The CDR3 is 14 amino acids.